Reported below is one TCR beta chain. The antigen is not known. The method was immunoSEQ multiplex PCR; TCRdb's version includes in-frame clones alone and lacks a portion of them. The table records about 120,000 clones, approximately 93% of them present only once. This sample is part of a study of T cell responses to AZD1222 COVID-19 vaccine. Study-wide points: Only a handful of AZD1222 recipients were seropositive at baseline.

Germline loops: CDR1 MNHEY, CDR2 SVGAGI. The CDR3 has 14 amino acids. V shed 7 bases, J shed 4 bases, and the junction held 4 bases outside the gene matches. The chain uses TRBV6-5 and TRBJ2-5; TRBD2 matches 12 bases. This receptor was taken from an adult in good health. Sequences were derived from peripheral blood, sampled on day 0 of AZD1222 vaccination. This CDR3 is CASKLAGGSETQYF. The CDR3 DNA reads TGTGCCAGCAAACTAGCGGGGGGCTCAGAGACCCAGTACTTC.